Listed below are T cell receptor beta chains from one sample, sequenced in a study of blood T cell repertoires in COVID-19. Produced via immunoSEQ multiplex PCR; TCRdb's table is partial and in-frame only. The sample holds about 95,000 clones, roughly 80% seen once. Sequenced input: peripheral blood. These receptors originate from an elderly man with COVID-19, enrolled during active disease. Both conserved end residues are part of each CDR3. The D gene is left open where the match is weak. The size field is filled for only some rows; it gives once, few, many or a size class.

size: .; J: TRBJ1-6; D: TRBD1; V: TRBV18; DNA: TGTGCCAGCTCACTCCGGGACAGGGATAATTCACCCCTCCACTTT; CDR3: CASSLRDRDNSPLHF
size: .; J: TRBJ2-5; D: TRBD1; V: TRBV19; DNA: TGTGCCAGTAGCCAACTGGGACAGGGATTAGAGACCCAGTACTTC; CDR3: CASSQLGQGLETQYF
size: .; J: TRBJ1-5; D: .; V: TRBV5-1; DNA: TGCGCCAGCAGCTTGTATGTCAGGGATAATAGCAATCAGCCCCAGCATTTT; CDR3: CASSLYVRDNSNQPQHF
size: .; J: TRBJ1-1; D: TRBD1; V: TRBV11-2; DNA: TGTGCCAGCAGCATAACGACAGGGGGCGGGAACACTGAAGCTTTCTTT; CDR3: CASSITTGGGNTEAFF
size: .; J: TRBJ2-4; D: .; V: TRBV30; DNA: TGTGCCTGGAGTCGTGAAGGACCCTCCCGAGGGGCCAAAAACATTCAGTACTTC; CDR3: CAWSREGPSRGAKNIQYF
size: .; J: TRBJ2-5; D: .; V: TRBV5-6; DNA: TGTGCCAGCAGCTTCACAGGGAGAAAAGAGACCCAGTACTTC; CDR3: CASSFTGRKETQYF
size: .; J: TRBJ1-1; D: TRBD1; V: TRBV7-8; DNA: TGTGCCAGCAGCCGAGTACAGGGGGCGCACACTGAAGCTTTCTTT; CDR3: CASSRVQGAHTEAFF
size: .; J: TRBJ1-4; D: TRBD1; V: TRBV15; DNA: TGTGCCACCAGCAGGGGACAGGGACGGAACAATGAAAAACTGTTTTTT; CDR3: CATSRGQGRNNEKLFF
size: many; J: TRBJ1-5; D: TRBD1; V: TRBV4-2; DNA: TGTGCCAGCAGCCTACAGGGGGCAAAACAGCCCCAGCATTTT; CDR3: CASSLQGAKQPQHF
size: .; J: TRBJ2-6; D: TRBD1; V: TRBV19; DNA: TGTGCCAGTACAGCCTTACAGGGGTCGGTCCTGACTTTC; CDR3: CASTALQGSVLTF
size: .; J: TRBJ1-1; D: .; V: TRBV7-8; DNA: TGTGCCAGCAGCTTCATCGGGGGCACTGAAGCTTTCTTT; CDR3: CASSFIGGTEAFF
size: .; J: TRBJ1-5; D: .; V: TRBV19; DNA: TGTGCCAGTAGTATGGGGGGTTTTGATCAGCCCCAGCATTTT; CDR3: CASSMGGFDQPQHF
size: .; J: TRBJ2-1; D: .; V: TRBV20-1; DNA: TGCAGTGCTGCTCCAGGATATGAGCAGTTCTTC; CDR3: CSAAPGYEQFF
size: many; J: TRBJ2-5; D: .; V: TRBV7-2; DNA: TGTGCCAGCAGCTTAACAGGGAAAGAGACCCAGTACTTC; CDR3: CASSLTGKETQYF
size: .; J: TRBJ1-2; D: TRBD1; V: TRBV2; DNA: TGTGCCGGCCAGACAGGGGCGAGCTATGGCTACACCTTC; CDR3: CAGQTGASYGYTF
size: .; J: TRBJ2-3; D: .; V: TRBV30; DNA: TGTGCCTGGACAAGTGCCGGGTCTAGGAAGTATTTT; CDR3: CAWTSAGSRKYF
size: .; J: TRBJ2-2; D: TRBD2; V: TRBV19; DNA: TGTGCCAGTAGAAGGGCGGGGACTAGTGCATCTTGGGAGCTGTTTTTT; CDR3: CASRRAGTSASWELFF
size: .; J: TRBJ1-6; D: .; V: TRBV7-6; DNA: TGTGCCAGCAGTTCTCTTGGGAGCAGAAATTCACCCCTCCACTTT; CDR3: CASSSLGSRNSPLHF
size: .; J: TRBJ1-2; D: .; V: TRBV5-1; DNA: TGCGCCAGCAGCTTAGGAGGGAACTATGGCTACACCTTC; CDR3: CASSLGGNYGYTF
size: .; J: TRBJ2-5; D: .; V: TRBV24-1; DNA: TGTGCCACCAGTGATGTGACAGAACAAGAGACCCAGTACTTC; CDR3: CATSDVTEQETQYF
size: .; J: TRBJ1-4; D: .; V: TRBV6-1; DNA: TGTGCCAGCAGTGAAGTAGGGGCCCTTAAGCTGTTTTTT; CDR3: CASSEVGALKLFF
size: few; J: TRBJ2-1; D: TRBD2; V: TRBV5-4; DNA: TGTGCCAGCAGCTTTCGAGTAGCGGGAGTGAATGAGCAGTTCTTC; CDR3: CASSFRVAGVNEQFF
size: .; J: TRBJ1-5; D: .; V: TRBV6-5; DNA: TGTGCCAGCAGTTTCAACAGGGATCAGCCCCAGCATTTT; CDR3: CASSFNRDQPQHF
size: .; J: TRBJ2-1; D: TRBD1; V: TRBV3-1/TRBV3-2; DNA: TGTGCCAGCAGCCACCCGGGACAGGGGGCCGGAGAGCAGTTCTTC; CDR3: CASSHPGQGAGEQFF
size: .; J: TRBJ2-5; D: TRBD1; V: TRBV15; DNA: TGTGCCACCAGCAGGGGACAGGGGGCGGAAGAGACCCAGTACTTC; CDR3: CATSRGQGAEETQYF
size: .; J: TRBJ1-1; D: .; V: TRBV12-3/TRBV12-4; DNA: TGTGCCAGCAGCCGTACAGCGAACACTGAAGCTTTCTTT; CDR3: CASSRTANTEAFF
size: .; J: TRBJ2-1; D: .; V: TRBV30; DNA: TGTGCCTGGAGTCCCGCGAGCGTGGATTACAATGAGCAGTTCTTC; CDR3: CAWSPASVDYNEQFF
size: .; J: TRBJ1-3; D: .; V: TRBV7-9; DNA: TGTGCCAGCAGCTTAACATATGGAAACACCATATATTTT; CDR3: CASSLTYGNTIYF
size: .; J: TRBJ2-3; D: .; V: TRBV3-1/TRBV3-2; DNA: TGTGCCAGCAGCCAACGCCTCTATAGCACAGATACGCAGTATTTT; CDR3: CASSQRLYSTDTQYF
size: .; J: TRBJ1-2; D: TRBD1; V: TRBV7-2; DNA: TGTGCCAGCAGCCCCGACAGGGACCATGGCTACACCTTC; CDR3: CASSPDRDHGYTF
size: once; J: TRBJ2-5; D: TRBD2; V: TRBV30; DNA: TGTGCCTGGAGTGTACCCCGGACTAGCCGTGAAGAGACCCAGTACTTC; CDR3: CAWSVPRTSREETQYF
size: .; J: TRBJ2-2; D: .; V: TRBV6-2/TRBV6-3; DNA: TGTGCCAGCAGTTCTAGCTCCGCCACCGGGGAGCTGTTTTTT; CDR3: CASSSSSATGELFF
size: .; J: TRBJ2-1; D: .; V: TRBV11-3; DNA: TGTGCCAGCAGTTCGACAGGGGCGGGAGGGTACAATGAGCAGTTCTTC; CDR3: CASSSTGAGGYNEQFF
size: .; J: TRBJ1-2; D: TRBD1; V: TRBV7-2; DNA: TGTGCCAGCAGCTTAGGAATGGCGGGACAGGGGGCATTGGGTGGCTACACCTTC; CDR3: CASSLGMAGQGALGGYTF
size: .; J: TRBJ2-7; D: TRBD2; V: TRBV11-2; DNA: TGTGCCAGCAGCCCGTCTCGGGGAGGGGTCGAGCAGTACTTC; CDR3: CASSPSRGGVEQYF
size: .; J: TRBJ1-5; D: .; V: TRBV4-3; DNA: TGCGCCAGCAGCCAAGAGGGGGCAAGCAATCAGCCCCAGCATTTT; CDR3: CASSQEGASNQPQHF
size: .; J: TRBJ1-5; D: .; V: TRBV6-7; DNA: TGTGCCAGCAGTTACACCATAGGCGCCTTTCCAGGGGACAATCAGCCCCAGCATTTT; CDR3: CASSYTIGAFPGDNQPQHF
size: few; J: TRBJ1-2; D: .; V: TRBV19; DNA: TGTGCCAGTAGTAAACAGCTCTATGGCTACACCTTC; CDR3: CASSKQLYGYTF
size: few; J: TRBJ1-6; D: .; V: TRBV2; DNA: TGTGCCAGCAGTACCGGGATCTATAATTCACCCCTCCACTTT; CDR3: CASSTGIYNSPLHF
size: .; J: TRBJ1-3; D: .; V: TRBV7-3; DNA: TGTGCCAGCAGCGTAGGAGTGGGAAACACCATATATTTT; CDR3: CASSVGVGNTIYF
size: .; J: TRBJ1-2; D: .; V: TRBV5-6; DNA: TGTGCCAGCAGCTTGGCGGGTGGCTATGGCTACACCTTC; CDR3: CASSLAGGYGYTF
size: .; J: TRBJ1-4; D: .; V: TRBV5-1; DNA: TGCGCCAGCAGCTCCCGGACTGATGAAAAACTGTTTTTT; CDR3: CASSSRTDEKLFF
size: .; J: TRBJ1-1; D: .; V: TRBV10-2; DNA: TGCGCCAGCTTGAGGGCTAGGGAGAACACTGAAGCTTTCTTT; CDR3: CASLRARENTEAFF
size: .; J: TRBJ2-1; D: .; V: TRBV28; DNA: TGTGCCAGCAGTTCCCGTTGGAGGAATGAGCAGTTCTTC; CDR3: CASSSRWRNEQFF
size: .; J: TRBJ1-2; D: .; V: TRBV29-1; DNA: TGCAGCGTTGACGAACAGAGAAACTATGGCTACACCTTC; CDR3: CSVDEQRNYGYTF
size: .; J: TRBJ1-2; D: TRBD1; V: TRBV27; DNA: TGTGCCAGCAGTTTAGCGGACAGGGGCTATGGCTACACCTTC; CDR3: CASSLADRGYGYTF
size: .; J: TRBJ2-2; D: TRBD1; V: TRBV7-6; DNA: TGTGCCAGCAGCCCAACCGGGACAGGACTCACCGGGGAGCTGTTTTTT; CDR3: CASSPTGTGLTGELFF
size: few; J: TRBJ1-4; D: .; V: TRBV5-6; DNA: TGTGCCAGCAGCTTGGTCGAGAATGAAAAACTGTTTTTT; CDR3: CASSLVENEKLFF
size: .; J: TRBJ2-4; D: .; V: TRBV28; DNA: TGTGCCAGCAGTTCCCATAGGGGCACGCAGTACTTC; CDR3: CASSSHRGTQYF
size: .; J: TRBJ2-1; D: TRBD1; V: TRBV7-7; DNA: TGTGCTAGCAGCTTAGGGACAGGGAAATACAATGAGCAGTTCTTC; CDR3: CASSLGTGKYNEQFF
size: .; J: TRBJ1-4; D: .; V: TRBV6-5; DNA: TGTGCCAGCAGTTACTCGAGGGCCATTCGAGAAAAACTGTTTTTT; CDR3: CASSYSRAIREKLFF
size: .; J: TRBJ1-2; D: .; V: TRBV19; DNA: TGTGCCAGTAAGAAGGATGGCAGGGGCTATGGCTACACCTTC; CDR3: CASKKDGRGYGYTF
size: .; J: TRBJ1-3; D: TRBD1; V: TRBV28; DNA: TGTGCCAGCAGTTACCGGACAGGCTCTGGAAACACCATATATTTT; CDR3: CASSYRTGSGNTIYF
size: .; J: TRBJ1-1; D: .; V: TRBV2; DNA: TGTGCCAGCAGTGAGGGTGGGGCGTCTCGAGCTTTCTTT; CDR3: CASSEGGASRAFF
size: .; J: TRBJ2-1; D: .; V: TRBV3-1/TRBV3-2; DNA: TGTGCCAGCAGCCAAGCCGGGTACAATGAGCAGTTCTTC; CDR3: CASSQAGYNEQFF
size: few; J: TRBJ2-7; D: .; V: TRBV5-1; DNA: TGCGCCAGCAGCTTGGCCGTCGCCTACGAGCAGTACTTC; CDR3: CASSLAVAYEQYF
size: .; J: TRBJ2-7; D: .; V: TRBV21-1; DNA: TGTGCCAGCAGCTCGCTGGAGAACGAGCAGTACTTC; CDR3: CASSSLENEQYF
size: once; J: TRBJ1-1; D: .; V: TRBV6-2/TRBV6-3; DNA: TGTGCCAGCAGTTTGGCTTGGAACACTGAAGCTTTCTTT; CDR3: CASSLAWNTEAFF